This TCR beta chain was identified in a study of T cells in women clearing cervical HPV infection. CDR3 length equals 15 residues. Germline CDR1 and CDR2: SQVTM and ANQGSEA. Of note for this clone: Its ends do not fully match the called genes, so a read error is possible. The read stops 3 residues short of the end of the CDR3; the missing end is completed from the germline J gene.

The protocol was immunoSEQ multiplex PCR, while the TCRdb copy is restricted to in-frame clones and leaves out a portion. This listing includes fewer than 40,000 clones. The chain uses TRBV29-1 and TRBJ1-1; D is perhaps TRBD1 (6 bases). The receptor comes from a woman aged 18 to 75 with a cervical HPV16 infection that either progressed to CIN3+ or cleared (not recorded which). The sequenced sample was blood buffy coat. The DNA read from the CDR3 is TGCAGCGCCCGAAAGGGGACACTCACTCACACTGGA. It encodes CSARKGTLTHTG. In full, the CDR3 is CSARKGTLTHTGAFF.